One and the same sample provided the 16 T cell receptor beta chains below, sequenced in a study of T cell responses to AZD1222 COVID-19 vaccine. Repertoires were generated with immunoSEQ multiplex PCR, while TCRdb's copy carries only in-frame clones and drops some. The top ten clones hold about 15% of a sample with 90,000 to 110,000 clones, around nine tenths of them seen once. Sample: peripheral blood, taken on day 0 of AZD1222 vaccination. The receptors come from an adult in good health.

This chain uses TRBV7-9 with TRBJ2-1; the D gene is possibly TRBD2 (7 bases). Germline V gives CDR1 SEHNR, CDR2 FQNEAQ (reference sequence). V lost 5 bases, J lost 5 bases, and 16 bases lay in between. The CDR3 consists of 15 residues. The CDR3 spells CASSPPGGFNNEQFF. The CDR3 DNA reads TGTGCCAGCAGCCCACCGGGGGGCTTTAACAATGAGCAGTTCTTC.

The chain recombines TRBV10-2 with TRBJ2-1; D remains ambiguous. V dropped 6 bases and J dropped 10 bases, with 7 bases sitting between them. CDR1 is WSHSY and CDR2 is SAAADI in the germline V gene. The CDR3 sequence is 10 residues long. The CDR3 here is CASRSAEQFF. The CDR3 DNA is TGCGCCAGCAGGAGCGCCGAGCAGTTCTTC.

CDR3 DNA sequence: TGTGCCAGCAGCTACCTCACAGGGGGCGGAGGGAATGAGCAGTTCTTC. This encodes CASSYLTGGGGNEQFF. The rearrangement joins TRBV7-9 to TRBJ2-1; 9 nucleotides align to TRBD1. Germline loops: CDR1 SEHNR, CDR2 FQNEAQ (reference sequence). After removal of 4 bases from V and 7 bases from J, the junction contained 11 bases not matched to a gene. This CDR3 has 16 amino acids.

The genes are TRBV18 and TRBJ1-4; weak D call: TRBD1 (5 bases). The V and J ends lost 6 bases and 8 bases respectively, with 19 bases between them. This CDR3 is 15 amino acids long. The germline gives CDR1 KGHSH, CDR2 LQKENI. CDR3 residues: CASSRGRGNREKLFF. CDR3 nucleotides: TGTGCCAGCTCCCGAGGACGGGGGAATAGGGAAAAACTGTTTTTT. The whole variable domain, remainder taken from reference TRBV18 and TRBJ1-4, is NAGVMQNPRHLVRRRGQEARLRCSPMKGHSHVYWYRQLPEEGLKFMVYLQKENIIDESGMPKERFSAEFPKEGPSILRIQQVVRGDSAAYFCASSRGRGNREKLFFGSGTQLSVL.

In this sample, this clone turned up a few times. The CDR3 reads CASTEGQGIGKQFF. As DNA, the CDR3 is TGCGCCAGCACTGAAGGACAGGGGATAGGGAAGCAGTTCTTC. The chain recombines TRBV5-1 with TRBJ2-1; TRBD1 agrees at 9 bases. The CDR3 spans 14 residues. The V and J ends lost 6 bases and 11 bases, in that order; junction bases with no gene match: 12. Germline-derived CDR1 and CDR2 are SGHRS and YFSETQ.

The gene calls are TRBV9 and TRBJ1-6; tentative D call: TRBD1 (5 bases). The CDR3 has 15 residues. Germline values: CDR1 SGDLS, CDR2 YYNGEE. Trimming removed 3 bases from V and 8 bases from J, with 15 bases in between. The CDR3 bases are TGTGCCAGCAGCGGGTGGGGGACGCACGATTCACCCCTCCACTTT. This codes for CASSGWGTHDSPLHF.

The chain combines TRBV5-1 with TRBJ2-7; 8 nucleotides line up with TRBD2. Germline CDR1 SGHRS, CDR2 YFSETQ. This CDR3 contains 15 residues. With 4 bases clipped from V and 0 bases from J, the junction kept 6 bases outside the gene matches. CDR3 sequence reads: CASSPRGGASYEQYF. The CDR3, as DNA: TGCGCCAGCAGCCCCCGGGGGGGGGCCTCCTACGAGCAGTACTTC. Variable domain in full (rest from reference TRBV5-1 and TRBJ2-7): KAGVTQTPRYLIKTRGQQVTLSCSPISGHRSVSWYQQTPGQGLQFLFEYFSETQRNKGNFPGRFSGRQFSNSRSEMNVSTLELGDSALYLCASSPRGGASYEQYFGPGTRLTVT.

V is TRBV7-8 and J is TRBJ1-1, with a possible D match to TRBD1 (5 bases). Germline loops: CDR1 SGHVS, CDR2 FQNEAQ. Trimming took off 5 bases at V and 4 bases at J, with 8 bases between the two ends. CDR3 length: 12 amino acids. The CDR3 is CASSTGGTEAFF. CDR3 in DNA: TGTGCCAGCAGCACGGGGGGCACTGAAGCTTTCTTT.

The genes are TRBV3-1 (or the pseudogene TRBV3-2) and TRBJ1-2; no reliable D call. Looked up from germline, CDR1 is LGHDT and CDR2 is YNNKEL (reference sequence). V lost 6 bases, J lost 6 bases, and 11 bases lay in between. This CDR3 is 12 amino acids long. Written as DNA, the CDR3 is TGTGCCAGCAGGGATTTCCAGGATGGCTACACCTTC. Amino acids: CASRDFQDGYTF.

This clone was detected only a few times. The gene calls are TRBV7-3 and TRBJ1-3; D remains ambiguous. Trimming took off 0 bases at V and 2 bases at J, with 8 bases between the two ends. CDR3 length: 15 residues. Germline V gene lookup returns CDR1 SGHTA and CDR2 FQGTGA. The CDR3 nucleotides are TGTGCCAGCAGCTTAACCCACACGGCTGGAAACACCATATATTTT. Protein sequence: CASSLTHTAGNTIYF.

The chain joins TRBV29-1 to TRBJ1-5, with no clear D. Trimming took 6 bases from V and 9 from J, leaving 9 bases between them. CDR1 and CDR2 (germline): SQVTM, ANQGSEA. The CDR3 runs 10 residues. CDR3 sequence: CSVRRRPQHF. The CDR3 DNA sequence: TGCAGCGTCCGTCGTAGGCCCCAGCATTTT.

V usage is TRBV6-5 and J usage is TRBJ1-5, with D perhaps TRBD1 (5 bases). V gave up 0 bases and J gave up 6 bases, with 12 bases separating them. Germline CDR1 MNHEY, CDR2 SVGAGI. This CDR3 contains 15 residues. The CDR3 DNA follows: TGTGCCAGCAGTTACTCTGTGCAGGGCGGTCAGCCCCAGCATTTT. It translates to CASSYSVQGGQPQHF.

This clone was seen just once. This sequence joins TRBV11-2 and TRBJ2-7; D not certain. The CDR3 extends over 13 amino acids. CDR1 and CDR2 (germline): SGHAT, FQNNGV. The ends were cut back, 2 bases at V and 3 bases at J, with 8 bases in the middle. Here the CDR3 DNA reads TGTGCCAGCAGCTTACACCTAGACTACGAGCAGTACGTC. This gives the protein CASSLHLDYEQYV.

CDR3 region: CASSGQPPTGELFF. Written as DNA, the CDR3 is TGTGCCAGTTCCGGACAGCCTCCTACCGGGGAGCTGTTTTTT. The J gene is TRBJ2-2, the V gene TRBV19, with a possible D match to TRBD1 (6 bases). The V and J ends lost 8 bases and 5 bases respectively, with 15 bases between them. Per the germline V gene, CDR1 is LNHDA and CDR2 is SQIVND (reference sequence). The CDR3 loop spans 14 amino acids.

The CDR3 spells CASSFGPFGNYGYTF. CDR3 sequence (DNA): TGTGCCAGCAGTTTCGGGCCTTTCGGAAACTATGGCTACACCTTC. The V and J genes are TRBV6-5 and TRBJ1-2; D remains ambiguous. This CDR3 is 15 amino acids long. Germline-derived CDR1 and CDR2 are MNHEY and SVGAGI. Trimming shortened V by 4 bases and J by 2 bases, and 14 bases separated the two germline ends.

V gene TRBV7-2 combines with J gene TRBJ1-1; the D gene is possibly TRBD1 (6 bases). The CDR3 sequence is 16 residues long. Germline assignment: CDR1 SGHTA and CDR2 FQGNSA. The ends were cut back, 4 bases at V and 1 base at J, with 16 bases in the middle. CDR3 coding DNA: TGTGCCAGCAGCTCCGATGCCGGGACACCGAACACTGAAGCTTTCTTT. Translated: CASSSDAGTPNTEAFF.